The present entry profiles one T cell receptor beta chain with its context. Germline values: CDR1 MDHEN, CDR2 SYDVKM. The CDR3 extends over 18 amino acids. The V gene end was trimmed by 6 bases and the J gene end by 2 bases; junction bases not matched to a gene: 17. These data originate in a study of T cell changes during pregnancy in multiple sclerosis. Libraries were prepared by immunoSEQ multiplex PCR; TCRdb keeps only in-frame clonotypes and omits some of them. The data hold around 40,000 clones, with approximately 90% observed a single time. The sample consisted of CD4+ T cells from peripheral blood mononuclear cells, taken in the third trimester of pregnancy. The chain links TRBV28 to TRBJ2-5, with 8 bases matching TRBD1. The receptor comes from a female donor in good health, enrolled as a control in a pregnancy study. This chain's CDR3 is CASRGARQGTRRQETQYF. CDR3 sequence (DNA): TGTGCCAGCAGGGGCGCCCGACAGGGGACTCGCCGTCAAGAGACCCAGTACTTC. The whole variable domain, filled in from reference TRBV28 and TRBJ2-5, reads DVKVTQSSRYLVKRTGEKVFLECVQDMDHENMFWYRQDPGLGLRLIYFSYDVKMKEKGDIPEGYSVSREKKERFSLILESASTNQTSMYLCASRGARQGTRRQETQYFGPGTRLLVL.